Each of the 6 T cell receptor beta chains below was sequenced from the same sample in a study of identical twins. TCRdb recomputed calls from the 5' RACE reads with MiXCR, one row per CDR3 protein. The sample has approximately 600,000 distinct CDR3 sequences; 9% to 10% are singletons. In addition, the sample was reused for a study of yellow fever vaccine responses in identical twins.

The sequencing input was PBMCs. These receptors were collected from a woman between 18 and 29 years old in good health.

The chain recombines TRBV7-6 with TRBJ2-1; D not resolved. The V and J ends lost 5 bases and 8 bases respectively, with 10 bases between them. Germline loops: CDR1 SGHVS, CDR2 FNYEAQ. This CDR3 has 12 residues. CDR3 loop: CASSLNRDEQFF. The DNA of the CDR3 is TGTGCCAGCAGCCTGAATAGGGATGAGCAGTTCTTC.

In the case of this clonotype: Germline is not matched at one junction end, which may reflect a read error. The CDR3 spells CASSPGLVGTDTQYF. The CDR3 DNA reads as TGTGCTAGCAGTCCGGGACTAGTGGGCACAGATACGCAGTATTTT. The chain couples TRBV7-7 to TRBJ2-3; 8 nucleotides agree with TRBD2. The V gene's germline CDR1 is SSHAT and CDR2 FNYEAQ (reference sequence). The CDR3 has 15 amino acids.

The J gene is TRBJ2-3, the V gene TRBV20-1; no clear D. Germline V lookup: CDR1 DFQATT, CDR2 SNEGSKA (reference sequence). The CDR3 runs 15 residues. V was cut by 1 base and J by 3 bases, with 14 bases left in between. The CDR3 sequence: CSARGGGSRTDTQYF. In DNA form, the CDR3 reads TGCAGTGCTAGAGGGGGTGGTAGCAGGACAGATACGCAGTATTTT.

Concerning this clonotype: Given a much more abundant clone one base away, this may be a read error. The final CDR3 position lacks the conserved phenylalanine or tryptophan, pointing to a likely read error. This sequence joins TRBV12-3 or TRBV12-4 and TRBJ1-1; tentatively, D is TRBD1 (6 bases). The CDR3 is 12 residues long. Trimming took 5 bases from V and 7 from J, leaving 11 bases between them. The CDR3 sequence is CASSPTGNEAFS. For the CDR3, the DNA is TGTGCCAGCAGTCCGACAGGTAATGAAGCTTTCTCT.

Here the CDR3 DNA reads TGTGCCAGCAGCCCATCGGGGGGGTTAAGGGAAGAGACCCAGTACTTC. Amino acids: CASSPSGGLREETQYF. The chain carries TRBV7-6 and TRBJ2-5; 8 positions match TRBD2. J was trimmed by 3 bases and V by 5 bases; bases with no gene match: 11. The CDR3 covers 16 residues. CDR1 and CDR2 (germline): SGHVS, FNYEAQ.

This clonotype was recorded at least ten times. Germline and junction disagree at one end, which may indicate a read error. DNA of the CDR3: TGTGCTAGCAGCTTACGTACTAGCGGGAACGTAAATGAGCAGTTCTTC. It codes for CASSLRTSGNVNEQFF. The chain combines TRBV7-7 with TRBJ2-1, with 10 positions matching TRBD2. CDR3 length: 16 amino acids. CDR1 and CDR2 from the germline V gene are SSHAT and FNYEAQ (reference sequence).